In this sample, the clone carrying this TCR beta chain turned up a few times. The sample originates from a study of CD8+ T cells in alopecia areata. The treatment denotes: oral pan-JAK inhibitor, 5-10 mg twice daily. In germline, CDR1 is MNHEY, CDR2 SMNVEV (reference sequence). The CDR3 sequence is 18 residues long. The V and J ends lost 7 bases and 5 bases respectively, with 30 bases between them. The sequencing template was cDNA reverse transcribed from extracted RNA. The data were produced by immunoSEQ multiplex PCR, yet TCRdb's version contains in-frame clones alone and is incomplete. Found here are about 110,000 clones, around 53% of them singletons; the top ten hold 9% to 15%.

Material: CD8+ T cells sorted from blood, obtained at week 24, from a patient treated with tofacitinib. The clonotype was recovered from a human donor with alopecia areata. The rearrangement joins TRBV27 to TRBJ2-7; TRBD1 or TRBD2 may be the D gene (5 bases each). The CDR3, as DNA: TGTGCCAGCATTAATCGTAGCGTCTTCGGCAGGGTGGTCCACGAGCAGTACTTC. As protein: CASINRSVFGRVVHEQYF.